These 3 T cell receptor beta chains were sequenced from one sample in a study of beta chain features in type 1 diabetes. General study results and limits: Within each of all four CD4+ subsets, Type 1 diabetes patients had TCRB CDR3s that were moderately but significantly shorter.

These receptors lack a known antigen. Expressed TCRB transcripts were sequenced because the isolated RNA had all been reverse transcribed beforehand. Only in-frame clones appear in the TCRdb table, and some are missing; sequencing was by immunoSEQ multiplex PCR. The sample lists a few hundred thousand clones, roughly 25% occurring once. Specimen: naive CD4+ T cells from blood. Receptors were obtained from a young woman with type 1 diabetes.

V and J are TRBV30 and TRBJ2-7; TRBD2 matches at 10 bases. In germline, CDR1 is GTSNPN, CDR2 SVGIG (reference sequence). The CDR3 has 16 residues. V lost 2 bases to trimming and J lost 2 bases; unmatched junction nucleotides: 9. The CDR3 DNA follows: TGTGCCTGGAGTTCCCCCCGGACTAGCGGAACCTACGAGCAGTACTTC. As protein: CAWSSPRTSGTYEQYF. Combining the CDR3 with reference TRBV30 and TRBJ2-7 gives the whole variable domain SQTIHQWPATLVQPVGSPLSLECTVEGTSNPNLYWYRQAAGRGLQLLFYSVGIGQISSEVPQNLSASRPQDRQFILSSKKLLLSDSGFYLCAWSSPRTSGTYEQYFGPGTRLTVT.

The V gene is TRBV4-1, the J gene TRBJ2-5, with D perhaps matching TRBD2 (6 bases). The CDR3 contains 13 residues. V lost 1 base and J 7 bases, leaving 10 bases between the germline ends. CDR1 and CDR2 (germline): MGHRA, YSYEKL. The CDR3 bases are TGCGCCAGCAGCCAAGCGCCGGAGGGGACCCAGTACTTC. It yields the protein CASSQAPEGTQYF.

In its sample, this clone was seen a few times. The chain has TRBV2 and TRBJ1-1, with 7 positions matching TRBD1. The CDR3 loop spans 15 amino acids. V dropped 8 bases and J dropped 0; count of bases not matched to a gene: 9. The germline V gene encodes CDR1 SNHLY and CDR2 FYNNEI. CDR3: CASLGTGVMNTEAFF. DNA for the CDR3: TGTGCCAGCTTAGGAACAGGGGTCATGAACACTGAAGCTTTCTTT.